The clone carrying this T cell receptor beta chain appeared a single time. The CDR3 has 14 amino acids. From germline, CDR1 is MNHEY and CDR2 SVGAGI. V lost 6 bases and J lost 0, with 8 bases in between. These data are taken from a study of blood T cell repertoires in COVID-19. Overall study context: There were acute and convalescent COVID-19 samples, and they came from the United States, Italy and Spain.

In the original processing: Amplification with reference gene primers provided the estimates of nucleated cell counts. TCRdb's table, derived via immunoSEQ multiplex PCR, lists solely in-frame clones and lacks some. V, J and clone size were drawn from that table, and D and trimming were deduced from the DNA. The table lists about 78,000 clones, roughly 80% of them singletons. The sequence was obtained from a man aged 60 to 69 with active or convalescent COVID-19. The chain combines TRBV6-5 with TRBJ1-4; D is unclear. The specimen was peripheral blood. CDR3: CASRPGTTNEKLFF. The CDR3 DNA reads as TGTGCCAGCAGGCCGGGAACAACTAATGAAAAACTGTTTTTT.